This T cell receptor beta chain was documented in a study of blood T cells in healthy people across ages. A second PCR, run for 7 to 11 cycles, used a sample-barcoded 5' primer plus a J-beta primer mix. TCRdb redid the calling of the 5' RACE reads with MiXCR, one entry per CDR3 protein. The data hold approximately 320,000 distinct CDR3 sequences, with roughly 26% observed a single time. This sequence originates from a woman in her 70s in good health. The sequencing sample was made of blood.

The CDR3 loop reads CASSTQNTGELFF. For the CDR3, the DNA is TGTGCCAGCAGCACACAGAACACCGGGGAGCTGTTTTTT. The V gene is TRBV11-3, the J gene TRBJ2-2; D is unclear. The CDR3 is made up of 13 amino acids. Germline lookup yields CDR1 SGHNT and CDR2 YENEEA. V shed 5 bases and J shed 1 base, with 5 bases lying between them.